The T cell receptor (beta chain) described here comes from a study of CD8+ T cells in alopecia areata. The wider study: Each recipient was a roughly 7-11-week-old female C3H/HeJ mouse given skin from a roughly 6-13-month-old C3H/HeJ donor with spontaneous alopecia. Study observations and caveats: In lesional scalp, particularly from alopecia totalis/universalis, clonality was higher than in normal scalp. Among patients, TCR sharing was less clear than in mice, a difference possibly due in part to HLA diversity in the patient population.

This clone has a count of ten or more. Its antigen is as yet unknown. The gene symbols are mouse symbols. From the germline J gene comes the end of the CDR3, since the read stops 4 residues before it. This CDR3 is also generated by other DNA sequences in the sample. There are 14 residues in the CDR3. CDR1 is NSQYPW and CDR2 is LRSPGD in the germline V gene (reference sequence). V shed 3 bases, J shed 3 bases, and the junction held 4 bases outside the gene matches. RNA extraction was followed by reverse transcription into cDNA, which acted as the sequencing template. This table comes from immunoSEQ multiplex PCR, and its TCRdb copy is limited to in-frame clones, with some not included. Sampling found roughly 3,000 clones, none seen once.

Source material: lesional skin. This clonotype originated in a C3H/HeJ mouse with alopecia areata. The strain's MHC type: H2-k. This rearrangement joins TRBV1 to TRBJ1-1, with TRBD1 matching 7 bases. Incomplete CDR3 DNA: TGCACCTGCAGTGCGACAGGGCGGGACACA. It is translated as CTCSATGRDT. The complete CDR3 reads CTCSATGRDTEVFF.